The entry that follows covers one TCR beta chain sequence. Its antigen remains unknown. The data were obtained in a study of Ad26.COV2.S vaccination and SARS-CoV-2 variants. Overall study findings and caveats: Whether participants received vaccine or placebo, their non-spike TCR breadth was similar. Total T cell responses may have been underestimated by the TCR breadth and depth analyses.

Documented treatment: over 15 received Ad26.COV2.S at low or high dose, single or two shots; 5 received placebo; per-sample allocation not given. Collection of samples fell on day 63 after the first vaccine or placebo injection. Sequencing was performed with immunoSEQ multiplex PCR; in TCRdb, only in-frame clones are kept and a portion is missing. The data hold 300,000 to 350,000 clones, with 88% observed a single time. Germline V gene lookup returns CDR1 SGHVS and CDR2 FQNEAQ. The CDR3 covers 17 residues. V was cut by 2 bases and J by 2 bases, with 18 bases left in between. This TCR was sampled from a person aged 18-60 years who received the Ad26.COV2.S COVID-19 vaccine or a placebo. This rearrangement joins TRBV7-8 to TRBJ1-2; D is unclear. Sequencing was performed on peripheral blood, taken in a trial of Ad26.COV2.S vaccine versus placebo. The CDR3 DNA follows: TGTGCCAGCAGCTTATCGGTTATGGGGAGAGGGAACTATGGCTACACCTTC. Its protein is CASSLSVMGRGNYGYTF.